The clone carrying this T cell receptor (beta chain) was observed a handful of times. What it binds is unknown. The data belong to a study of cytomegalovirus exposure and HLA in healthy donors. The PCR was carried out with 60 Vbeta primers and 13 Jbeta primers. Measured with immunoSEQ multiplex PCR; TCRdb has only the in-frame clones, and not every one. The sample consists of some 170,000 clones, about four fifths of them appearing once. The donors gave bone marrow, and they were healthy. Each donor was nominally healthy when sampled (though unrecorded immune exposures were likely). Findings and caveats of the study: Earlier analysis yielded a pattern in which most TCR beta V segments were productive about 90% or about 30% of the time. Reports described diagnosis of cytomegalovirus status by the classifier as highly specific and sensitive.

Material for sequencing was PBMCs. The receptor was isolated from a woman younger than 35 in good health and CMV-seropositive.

This chain's CDR3 is CSVVGGENYGYTF. CDR3 nucleotides: TGCAGCGTTGTAGGGGGGGAAAACTATGGCTACACCTTC. The chain employs TRBV29-1 and TRBJ1-2, with a possible D match to TRBD1 (6 bases). The germline V gene encodes CDR1 SQVTM and CDR2 ANQGSEA. Trimming pared 4 bases from V and 2 bases from J, leaving 11 bases between. The CDR3 sequence is 13 residues long.